This is a list of T cell receptor beta chains from one sample in a study of blood T cell repertoires in COVID-19. The table came from immunoSEQ multiplex PCR; TCRdb's copy has only in-frame clones and leaves some out. The sample carries over 150,000 clones, over 75% recorded once. The sample consisted of peripheral blood. Receptor source: a woman aged 70-85 years with acute or convalescent COVID-19. Both conserved end residues are part of each CDR3. D genes are given only for firm matches. Size tells how often a clone was seen (once, few, many) or the class of an expanded clone, and some rows leave it out.

TRBV27	TRBJ2-7	-	TRBD1	CASSLSNTGTGYEQYF	TGTGCCAGCAGTTTATCCAATACCGGGACAGGCTACGAGCAGTACTTC
TRBV28	TRBJ2-7	-	-	CASSRAYEQYF	TGTGCCAGCAGTCGGGCCTACGAGCAGTACTTC
TRBV30	TRBJ1-5	-	TRBD1	CAWSQGRTGKNQPQHF	TGTGCCTGGAGTCAGGGACGGACAGGGAAGAATCAGCCCCAGCATTTT
TRBV6-5	TRBJ1-4	-	-	CASSYTRGPNEKLFF	TGTGCCAGCAGTTACACCAGGGGACCTAATGAAAAACTGTTTTTT
TRBV19	TRBJ1-5	-	-	CASSMSGGGSNQPQHF	TGTGCCAGTAGTATGTCGGGGGGGGGAAGCAATCAGCCCCAGCATTTT
TRBV2	TRBJ2-7	-	TRBD2	CASSALAGVEQYF	TGTGCCAGCAGTGCACTAGCGGGGGTCGAGCAGTACTTC
TRBV3-1/TRBV3-2	TRBJ2-3	-	-	CASRLASGTQYF	TGTGCCAGCAGGTTAGCGTCGGGTACGCAGTATTTT
TRBV10-3	TRBJ2-2	-	TRBD2	CAISDRTSGRTGNTGELFF	TGTGCCATCAGTGATAGGACTAGCGGGAGGACCGGGAACACCGGGGAGCTGTTTTTT
TRBV2	TRBJ1-4	-	-	CASKGRDGNEKLFF	TGTGCCAGCAAAGGCAGGGATGGTAATGAAAAACTGTTTTTT
TRBV29-1	TRBJ2-1	-	TRBD1	CSVSSGTGLLFF	TGCAGCGTTTCCTCCGGGACAGGCCTCTTGTTCTTC
TRBV19	TRBJ2-2	-	TRBD2	CASSSTSGRGTGELFF	TGTGCCAGTAGTTCCACTAGCGGGAGAGGCACCGGGGAGCTGTTTTTT
TRBV6-6	TRBJ2-2	-	-	CASSALQGTGELFF	TGTGCCAGCAGTGCGTTACAGGGTACTGGGGAGCTGTTTTTT
TRBV19	TRBJ1-6	-	-	CASNVEITYNSPLHF	TGTGCCAGTAACGTGGAGATCACCTATAATTCACCCCTCCACTTT
TRBV5-1	TRBJ1-1	-	-	CASSLGTMNTEAFF	TGCGCCAGCAGCTTGGGGACAATGAACACTGAAGCTTTCTTT
TRBV7-3	TRBJ1-6	-	-	CASSWAGNSPLHF	TGTGCCAGCAGCTGGGCAGGGAATTCACCCCTCCACTTT
TRBV5-8	TRBJ2-7	few	TRBD2	CASSLDRGGLLHEQYF	TGTGCCAGCAGCTTGGATCGCGGGGGGCTACTACACGAGCAGTACTTC
TRBV5-1	TRBJ2-7	-	-	CASSLGLTGSYEQYF	TGCGCCAGCAGCTTGGGACTTACAGGATCCTACGAGCAGTACTTC
TRBV12-3/TRBV12-4	TRBJ1-1	-	TRBD1	CASKSHRGTEAFF	TGTGCCAGCAAATCCCACAGGGGGACTGAAGCTTTCTTT
TRBV7-2	TRBJ2-3	-	TRBD1	CASSFPEGAGMYTDTQYF	TGTGCCAGCAGCTTCCCTGAGGGGGCAGGGATGTACACAGATACGCAGTATTTT
TRBV7-2	TRBJ2-7	-	TRBD2	CASSTGGLYEQYF	TGTGCCAGCAGCACGGGAGGACTCTACGAGCAGTACTTC
TRBV27	TRBJ1-2	few	-	CASSTDRRGGYTF	TGTGCCAGCAGTACGGACAGAAGAGGGGGCTACACCTTC
TRBV27	TRBJ2-7	-	TRBD2	CASSVPGLAIRYEQYF	TGTGCCAGCAGCGTTCCCGGACTAGCGATCAGGTACGAGCAGTACTTC
TRBV3-1/TRBV3-2	TRBJ1-6	-	-	CASSQVSQSPLHF	TGTGCCAGCAGCCAAGTTTCCCAATCACCCCTCCACTTT
TRBV6-5	TRBJ1-2	-	-	CASSTPRSYGYTF	TGTGCCAGCTCCACCCCTAGGTCCTATGGCTACACCTTC
TRBV2	TRBJ2-2	few	-	CASSEDGFGELFF	TGTGCCAGCAGTGAAGACGGGTTCGGGGAGCTGTTTTTT
TRBV4-2	TRBJ1-4	-	-	CASSQLSEKLFF	TGTGCCAGCAGCCAACTTTCGGAAAAACTGTTTTTT
TRBV3-1/TRBV3-2	TRBJ2-3	-	TRBD2	CASSQDSGRLLGGTQYF	TGTGCCAGCAGCCAAGACTCCGGGAGGCTTCTGGGAGGTACGCAGTATTTT
TRBV6-1	TRBJ1-2	-	-	CASSESQRGGYTF	TGTGCCAGCAGTGAATCGCAGCGGGGTGGCTACACCTTC
TRBV5-4	TRBJ2-2	few	-	CASSLFLRVGELFF	TGTGCCAGCAGCTTGTTTCTACGTGTCGGGGAGCTGTTTTTT
TRBV18	TRBJ2-5	-	-	CASSPLPSGATETQYF	TGTGCCAGCTCACCACTCCCGTCAGGGGCTACGGAGACCCAGTACTTC
TRBV12-3/TRBV12-4	TRBJ1-6	-	-	CASSLTGNSPLHF	TGTGCCAGCAGCTTAACGGGGAATTCACCCCTCCACTTT
TRBV7-9	TRBJ2-5	-	-	CASSPVGVPEETQYF	TGTGCCAGCAGCCCCGTCGGGGTCCCGGAAGAGACCCAGTACTTC
TRBV12-3/TRBV12-4	TRBJ2-7	few	-	CASSNTRWYEQYF	TGTGCCAGCAGTAATACTAGGTGGTACGAGCAGTACTTC
TRBV23-1	TRBJ1-3	-	TRBD1	CASSQIARDSGNTIYF	TGCGCCAGCAGTCAAATAGCTCGGGACAGTGGGAACACCATATATTTT
TRBV19	TRBJ2-6	-	-	CASSIVGGSSGANVLTF	TGTGCCAGTAGTATAGTGGGGGGAAGCTCTGGGGCCAACGTCCTGACTTTC
TRBV18	TRBJ2-3	-	-	CASSPPGLSTDTQYF	TGTGCCAGCTCACCACCCGGACTCAGCACAGATACGCAGTATTTT
TRBV6-5	TRBJ2-1	few	TRBD1	CASGTGFSEQFF	TGTGCCAGTGGGACAGGGTTCTCTGAGCAGTTCTTC
TRBV5-6	TRBJ2-1	once	TRBD2	CASSLGLAAYNEQFF	TGTGCCAGCAGCCTGGGACTAGCGGCCTACAATGAGCAGTTCTTC
TRBV30	TRBJ1-3	-	-	CAWSGVSGNTIYF	TGTGCCTGGTCAGGCGTCTCTGGAAACACCATATATTTT
TRBV5-6	TRBJ2-1	-	TRBD2	CASSLGTSGYNEQFF	TGTGCCAGCAGCTTGGGGACTAGCGGATACAATGAGCAGTTCTTC
TRBV5-1	TRBJ2-7	-	-	CASSASTYEQYF	TGCGCCAGCAGTGCCAGTACCTACGAGCAGTACTTC
TRBV3-1/TRBV3-2	TRBJ2-7	-	-	CASSQDFYEQYF	TGTGCCAGCAGCCAAGACTTCTACGAGCAGTACTTC
TRBV20-1	TRBJ2-7	few	-	CSASGAHSEQYF	TGCAGTGCTAGTGGGGCCCATTCCGAGCAGTACTTC
TRBV7-9	TRBJ1-1	-	TRBD1	CASSLGRGDRGEAFF	TGTGCCAGCAGCTTAGGGCGAGGGGACAGGGGTGAAGCTTTCTTT
TRBV2	TRBJ2-1	-	TRBD1	CASTAGTGGFDEQFF	TGTGCCAGTACAGCCGGGACAGGGGGCTTCGATGAGCAGTTCTTC
TRBV19	TRBJ2-1	once	TRBD2	CASSPSGRSEQFF	TGTGCCAGTAGTCCTAGCGGGAGATCGGAGCAGTTCTTC
TRBV5-4	TRBJ2-2	-	-	CASSFGTNTGELFF	TGTGCCAGCAGCTTCGGGACGAACACCGGGGAGCTGTTTTTT
TRBV2	TRBJ2-1	-	TRBD2	CASHLIASGDNEQFF	TGTGCCAGCCATTTAATTGCTAGCGGCGACAATGAGCAGTTCTTC
TRBV6-1	TRBJ2-1	-	-	CASSEAHPFF	TGTGCCAGCAGTGAAGCCCATCCGTTCTTC
TRBV9	TRBJ2-1	-	TRBD1	CASSARGDRGQYNEQFF	TGTGCCAGCAGCGCCAGGGGAGACAGGGGGCAATACAATGAGCAGTTCTTC
TRBV24-1	TRBJ1-5	few	-	CATSVETGPQHF	TGTGCCACCAGCGTAGAGACGGGGCCCCAGCATTTT
TRBV24-1	TRBJ2-1	-	-	CATSDSRAGHSAYNEQFF	TGTGCCACCAGTGATTCAAGGGCGGGTCATTCCGCCTACAATGAGCAGTTCTTC
TRBV6-5	TRBJ2-7	-	TRBD1	CASKTGTGVIGQYF	TGTGCCAGCAAAACCGGGACAGGGGTTATCGGGCAGTACTTC
TRBV29-1	TRBJ2-6	-	-	CSVGQYSGANVLTF	TGCAGCGTTGGCCAGTACTCTGGGGCCAACGTCCTGACTTTC
TRBV7-8	TRBJ1-5	many	TRBD1	CASNLLTGTGQPQHF	TGTGCCAGCAACCTCTTGACAGGGACCGGTCAGCCCCAGCATTTT